These 15 T cell receptor beta chains were all obtained from the same sample, sequenced in a study of blood T cell repertoires in COVID-19. Sequencing was performed with immunoSEQ multiplex PCR; in TCRdb, only in-frame clones are kept and a portion is missing. This table holds a few hundred thousand clones, approximately 91% found once. Sequencing used PBMCs or T cells enriched from blood (not recorded which). The receptor source for this set is a human donor in a cohort exposed to, infected with or recovered from COVID-19 (not recorded which). The donor label of this sample is uncertain.

The rearrangement uses TRBV7-8 and TRBJ2-5; 12 positions agree with TRBD2. V dropped 2 bases and J dropped 3; count of bases not matched to a gene: 7. The CDR3 totals 17 residues. The germline CDR1 and CDR2 sequences are SGHVS and FQNEAQ. In nucleotides, the CDR3 is TGTGCCAGCAGCTTATGGACTAGCGGGGCGCCGAAAGAGACCCAGTACTTC. This gives the protein CASSLWTSGAPKETQYF.

The rearrangement links TRBV7-6 to TRBJ1-2; maybe TRBD1 (5 bases). The CDR3 runs 11 residues. Germline values: CDR1 SGHVS, CDR2 FNYEAQ. Trimming left V 5 bases short and J 6 bases short, with 7 bases between. CDR3 sequence (DNA): TGTGCCAGCAGCCAGGGCGATGGCTACACCTTC. Amino acid sequence: CASSQGDGYTF.

The rearrangement joins TRBV18 to TRBJ1-1; TRBD1 aligns across 10 bases. Germline values: CDR1 KGHSH, CDR2 LQKENI. The CDR3 extends over 14 amino acids. J was trimmed by 7 bases and V by 3 bases; bases with no gene match: 5. CDR3 protein: CASSPGQGVIEAFF. The CDR3 DNA follows: TGTGCCAGCTCACCTGGACAGGGGGTTATTGAAGCTTTCTTT.

With regard to this clone: The same CDR3 can be traced to other DNA sequences in this sample. The J gene is TRBJ1-5, the V gene TRBV6-5; 9 bases are shared with TRBD1. The CDR3 runs 15 residues. Germline CDR1 and CDR2: MNHEY and SVGAGI. V lost 5 bases, J lost 4 bases, and 6 bases stayed unmatched. CDR3: CASSRTGTGNQPQHF. Written as DNA, the CDR3 is TGTGCCAGCAGTCGCACCGGGACAGGGAATCAGCCCCAGCATTTT.

The chain uses TRBV30 and TRBJ2-7, with D maybe TRBD2 (5 bases). Looked up from germline, CDR1 is GTSNPN and CDR2 is SVGIG (reference sequence). V lost 4 bases, J lost 6 bases, and 22 bases lay in between. CDR3 length: 15 residues. The CDR3 here is CAWTGFVGPEFEQYF. DNA of the CDR3: TGTGCCTGGACGGGGTTCGTTGGGCCGGAATTCGAGCAGTACTTC.

The chain carries TRBV29-1 and TRBJ1-2; unclear D gene. Trimming pared 4 bases from V and 3 bases from J, leaving 9 bases between. The V gene's germline CDR1 is SQVTM and CDR2 ANQGSEA. This CDR3 has 12 residues. The CDR3 region has the DNA TGCAGCGTTGGAGACCCAGACTATGGCTACACCTTC. Protein: CSVGDPDYGYTF.

The chain has TRBV30 and TRBJ1-2; a weak D match, TRBD1 (6 bases). This CDR3 region has 16 residues. The V gene lost 4 bases and the J gene lost 4 bases, with 22 bases spanning the gap. Germline lookup yields CDR1 GTSNPN and CDR2 SVGIG (reference sequence). In nucleotides, the CDR3 is TGTGCCTGGACAAAGCCCCTCCTTCAGGGGCCCTATGGCTACACCTTC. This codes for CAWTKPLLQGPYGYTF.

The gene calls are TRBV5-4 and TRBJ1-1; D gene uncertain. V lost 1 base to trimming and J lost 2 bases, with 9 bases between them. CDR3 size: 14 residues. From germline, CDR1 is SGHNT and CDR2 YYREEE (reference sequence). The CDR3: CASSLIGANTEAFF. The CDR3 DNA reads TGTGCCAGCAGCTTGATAGGAGCCAACACTGAAGCTTTCTTT. The whole variable domain, filled in from reference TRBV5-4 and TRBJ1-1, reads ETGVTQSPTHLIKTRGQQVTLRCSSQSGHNTVSWYQQALGQGPQFIFQYYREEENGRGNFPPRFSGLQFPNYSSELNVNALELDDSALYLCASSLIGANTEAFFGQGTRLTVV.

The chain couples TRBV7-9 to TRBJ2-7, with D perhaps matching TRBD1 (6 bases). The CDR3 is 12 amino acids. Deletions cut 5 bases from V and 4 bases from J, with 9 bases between. Germline values: CDR1 SEHNR, CDR2 FQNEAQ (reference sequence). This CDR3 reads CASSQQGYEQYF. The CDR3 nucleotides read TGTGCCAGCAGCCAGCAGGGGTACGAGCAGTACTTC.

The genes are TRBV9 and TRBJ1-2; D gene unclear. Germline CDR1 reads SGDLS; CDR2 reads YYNGEE. V was cut by 1 base and J by 7 bases, with 8 bases left in between. This CDR3 has 12 amino acids. CDR3 sequence reads: CASSVTDAGYTF. For the CDR3, the DNA is TGTGCCAGCAGCGTAACAGATGCTGGCTACACCTTC.

The V gene is TRBV19, the J gene TRBJ2-3, with D hard to call. The CDR3 consists of 13 residues. V was clipped by 0 bases and J by 3 bases, with 4 bases between them. CDR1 LNHDA and CDR2 SQIVND come from the germline V gene (reference sequence). The CDR3 loop is CASSIDITDTQYF. For the CDR3, the DNA is TGTGCCAGTAGTATAGATATAACAGATACGCAGTATTTT.

CDR3 in DNA: TGTGCCAGCAGTTTATACCGGTTGCATTCACCCCTCCACTTT. Residues: CASSLYRLHSPLHF. The V call is TRBV27, the J call TRBJ1-6; the D is unclear. The CDR3 consists of 14 residues. V was trimmed by 1 base and J by 8 bases, leaving 9 bases between them. Germline V gives CDR1 MNHEY, CDR2 SMNVEV (reference sequence).

The V call is TRBV6-5, the J call TRBJ1-1; TRBD1 matches 10 bases. J was trimmed by 3 bases and V by 4 bases; bases with no gene match: 5. This CDR3 contains 15 residues. Germline CDR1 MNHEY, CDR2 SVGAGI. CDR3 in amino acids: CASSWEGTGDTEAFF. The CDR3 region has the DNA TGTGCCAGCAGTTGGGAAGGGACAGGGGACACTGAAGCTTTCTTT.

Only one count was recorded for this clone. CDR3 residues: CASTSWTSDTQYF. The CDR3 DNA reads TGTGCCAGCACCTCCTGGACTAGCGATACGCAGTATTTT. The rearrangement uses TRBV5-6 and TRBJ2-3; 8 nucleotides agree with TRBD2. Germline V CDR1 and CDR2: SGHDT, YYEEEE. The CDR3 is 13 residues long. V was clipped by 6 bases and J by 6 bases; unmatched bases: 6.

Here the CDR3 reads CASSPGEGYGYTF. The CDR3 region has the DNA TGTGCCAGCAGCCCCGGGGAGGGGTATGGCTACACCTTC. The rearrangement uses TRBV7-6 and TRBJ1-2, with D perhaps TRBD1 (5 bases). V lost 5 bases and J lost 5, with 12 bases in between. CDR1 SGHVS and CDR2 FNYEAQ come from the germline V gene. The CDR3 has 13 residues.